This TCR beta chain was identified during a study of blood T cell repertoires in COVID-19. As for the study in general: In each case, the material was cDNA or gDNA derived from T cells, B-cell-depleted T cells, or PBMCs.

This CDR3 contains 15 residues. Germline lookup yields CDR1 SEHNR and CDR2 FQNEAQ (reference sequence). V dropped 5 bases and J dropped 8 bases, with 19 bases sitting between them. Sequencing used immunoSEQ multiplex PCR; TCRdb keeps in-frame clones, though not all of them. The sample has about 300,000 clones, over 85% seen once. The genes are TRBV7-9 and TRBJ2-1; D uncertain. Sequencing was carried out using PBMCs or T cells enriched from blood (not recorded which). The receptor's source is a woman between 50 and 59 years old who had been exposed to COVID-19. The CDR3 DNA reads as TGTGCCAGCAGCCACGGGTTTCCGCTAGTCTATGAGCAGTTCTTC. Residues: CASSHGFPLVYEQFF.